The sequence of this TCR beta chain was determined in a study of blood T cell repertoires in COVID-19. Turning to the study itself: PBMCs, B-cell-depleted T cells, or T cells were the source of the cDNA or gDNA that made up the material.

In the original processing: Amplification from reference gene primers served as the basis for estimated nucleated cell counts. Clones were sequenced by immunoSEQ multiplex PCR, and TCRdb holds only the in-frame ones, with some missing. V, J and clone size were drawn from that table, and D and trimming were deduced from the DNA. The data show about 94,000 clones, with around 82% seen just once and approximately 6.8% held by the top ten. V lost 6 bases and J 4 bases, leaving 15 bases between the germline ends. The germline gives CDR1 MNHEY, CDR2 SMNVEV (reference sequence). This CDR3 is built from 14 residues.

The sample consisted of peripheral blood. The chain is built from TRBV27 and TRBJ1-1; no firm D call. The receptor comes from a man in his 60s with acute or convalescent COVID-19. The CDR3 nucleotides are TGTGCCAGCAGCCCCGTTTTAGGAGCCACTGAAGCTTTCTTT. This codes for CASSPVLGATEAFF.